This is a list of T cell receptor beta chains from one sample in a study of blood T cells in healthy people across ages. TCRdb passed the 5' RACE reads through MiXCR, listing each CDR3 protein once. The data contain about 650,000 distinct CDR3 sequences, about a third of them singletons. Source material: blood. These receptors originate from a woman of 80 years or more in good health. The CDR3 runs from the conserved cysteine through the conserved F or W. A D gene is named only where the DNA matches it firmly. Rows may omit the clone size; those that give it use once, few, many or a size class.

DNA	CDR3	length	V	J	D	size
TGTGCCAGCAGCTTCACCACCGGACAGGGAAGTCCGCCCCAGCATTTT	CASSFTTGQGSPPQHF	16	TRBV5-6	TRBJ1-5	TRBD1	many
TGCGCCAGCAGCCAAGAGAATACGGGCAGAGACCTCGGTGGCTACACCTTC	CASSQENTGRDLGGYTF	17	TRBV4-3	TRBJ1-2	NA	many
TGCAGTGCTAGTCAGGAGATCTACGAGCAGTACTTC	CSASQEIYEQYF	12	TRBV20-1	TRBJ2-7	NA	once
TGTGCCAGCAGTTACTCGACGGGGGGATATACCTACGAGCAGTACTTC	CASSYSTGGYTYEQYF	16	TRBV6-6	TRBJ2-7	TRBD2	many
TGCGCCAGCAGCTCTGGGGCCTTTTACGAGCAGTACTTC	CASSSGAFYEQYF	13	TRBV5-1	TRBJ2-7	NA	many
TGCAGTGCTTTCCCGCGACTAGCGGGGGGTTTCTACAATGAGCAGTTCTTC	CSAFPRLAGGFYNEQFF	17	TRBV20-1	TRBJ2-1	TRBD2	NA
TGCGCCAGCAGCTTAAGGACAACCAAAAACATTCAGTACTTC	CASSLRTTKNIQYF	14	TRBV5-1	TRBJ2-4	NA	many
TGTGCCAGCAGCGTAGCCCCTAGCGGGGGTCTTGGTAAGGAGACCCAGTACTTC	CASSVAPSGGLGKETQYF	18	TRBV9	TRBJ2-5	TRBD2	many
TGTGCCAGCAGCTTAGTAGGGGGGCAAAACACTGAAGCTTTCTTT	CASSLVGGQNTEAFF	15	TRBV7-8	TRBJ1-1	NA	few
TGTGCCATCAGCTCACAGGGCTATAGGGCCTACACCTTC	CAISSQGYRAYTF	13	TRBV10-3	TRBJ1-2	NA	many
TGTGCCAGCAGCCCCGGGGCTGGCGATGCGGGCTACACCTTC	CASSPGAGDAGYTF	14	TRBV5-6	TRBJ1-2	NA	many
TGTGCCAGCAGGAGCCCTTATCCGGGGAATAACGAGCAGTACTTC	CASRSPYPGNNEQYF	15	TRBV21-1	TRBJ2-7	NA	many
TGCAGTGCTAGAATGACTGCGCAAGAGACCCAGTACTTC	CSARMTAQETQYF	13	TRBV20-1	TRBJ2-5	NA	many
TGTACCAGCAGCCGGGGGGGACCCAGGGGCGATGAGCAGTTCTTC	CTSSRGGPRGDEQFF	15	TRBV7-9	TRBJ2-1	TRBD2	NA
TGTGCCAGTAGTTATGGACAGGGGACGAACGAGCAGTACTTC	CASSYGQGTNEQYF	14	TRBV19	TRBJ2-7	TRBD1	many
TGTGCTAGTGCTACAGGTGGGATTTACTCCTACGAGCAGTACTTC	CASATGGIYSYEQYF	15	TRBV12-5	TRBJ2-7	NA	many
TGCGCCAGCAGCCAAGACGACGAGGAGACCCAGTACTTC	CASSQDDEETQYF	13	TRBV4-1	TRBJ2-5	NA	many
TGTGCCAGCAGTTATACGGGCAGGGAGCAGTACTTC	CASSYTGREQYF	12	TRBV6-2/TRBV6-3	TRBJ2-5	NA	few
TGTGCCAGCAGTGCAGAAGGGGACACTGAAGCTTTCTTT	CASSAEGDTEAFF	13	TRBV25-1	TRBJ1-1	NA	NA
TGTGCCAGCAGCCCAGTTGCGGGCCAATCTCCCGGGGAGCAGTTCTTC	CASSPVAGQSPGEQFF	16	TRBV4-2	TRBJ2-1	NA	many
TGTGCCTGGAGTGTATGGTCGGTAGGGGGAAACACCATATATTTT	CAWSVWSVGGNTIYF	15	TRBV30	TRBJ1-3	NA	NA
TGTGCCAGCAGTGCCCGGACAGGGTATAGCAATCAGCCCCAGCATTTT	CASSARTGYSNQPQHF	16	TRBV6-1	TRBJ1-5	TRBD1	once
TGTGCCAGCAGCTCCACCCAGGGACAGGAGTTCACAGATACGCAGTATTTT	CASSSTQGQEFTDTQYF	17	TRBV7-8	TRBJ2-3	TRBD1	many
TGTGCCATCAGGCGGACAGGGAGGATGGAAGATACGCAGTATTTT	CAIRRTGRMEDTQYF	15	TRBV27	TRBJ2-3	TRBD1	NA
TGTGCCAGCATCATCGACAGGGTAGGCTCCTACGAGCAGTACTTC	CASIIDRVGSYEQYF	15	TRBV28	TRBJ2-7	TRBD1	few
TGCGCCAGCAGCCCGGGGACTCTTACCAATGAGCAGTTCTTC	CASSPGTLTNEQFF	14	TRBV5-1	TRBJ2-1	NA	many
TGTGCCAGCAGTGACGGGGACAGAAGAAAAAACATTCAGTACTTC	CASSDGDRRKNIQYF	15	TRBV6-1	TRBJ2-4	TRBD1	many
TGTGCCAGCAGAATCAGCGGGGGGATGGCAGATACGCAGTATTTT	CASRISGGMADTQYF	15	TRBV4-2	TRBJ2-3	TRBD2	many
TGTGCCACCAGTGATCCCTCCGTTAGCGGGGGGGCAAAGAATGAGCAGTTCTTC	CATSDPSVSGGAKNEQFF	18	TRBV24-1	TRBJ2-1	TRBD2	NA